The sequence of this T cell receptor (beta chain) was determined in a study of chemoradiotherapy in HPV16-positive cancers. Study-wide background: Functional T-cell assays on a couple of HPV16-positive patients' cells defined candidate HPV-specific clones and common TCR motifs. Study results and caveats: HPV-responsive T-cell expansion during chemoradiotherapy was linked to improved recurrence-free survival in HPV16-positive patients.

The CDR3 is 17 residues long. The V segment lost 2 bases and the J segment 5 bases; nucleotides outside the gene matches: 10. Germline CDR1 LNHDA, CDR2 SQIVND (reference sequence). Notes on this clone: The target antigen is unknown.

TCRdb's copy holds only in-frame clones and misses some; the assay was immunoSEQ multiplex PCR. The table has 9,500 to 15,000 clones, 65% to 85% seen once; the top ten hold 1.1%. This clonotype originated in a human donor with HPV-associated anogenital cancer. The sample was acquired from a patient who underwent chemoradiotherapy. This sequence joins TRBV19 and TRBJ1-5, with TRBD1 matching over 9 bases. The CDR3 region has the DNA TGTGCCAGTAGTATACACCTGGGACAGGGTTTTTATCAGCCCCAGCATTTT. Encoded protein: CASSIHLGQGFYQPQHF.